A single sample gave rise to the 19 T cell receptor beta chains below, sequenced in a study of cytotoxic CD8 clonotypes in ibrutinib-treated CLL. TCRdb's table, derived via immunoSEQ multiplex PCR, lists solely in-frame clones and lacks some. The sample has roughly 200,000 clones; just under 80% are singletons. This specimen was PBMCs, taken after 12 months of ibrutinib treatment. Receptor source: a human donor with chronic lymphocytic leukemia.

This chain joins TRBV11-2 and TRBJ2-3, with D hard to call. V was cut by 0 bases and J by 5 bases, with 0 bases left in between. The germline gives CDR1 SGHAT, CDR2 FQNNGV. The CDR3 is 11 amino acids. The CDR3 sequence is CASSLEDTQYF. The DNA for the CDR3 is TGTGCCAGCAGCTTAGAAGATACGCAGTATTTT.

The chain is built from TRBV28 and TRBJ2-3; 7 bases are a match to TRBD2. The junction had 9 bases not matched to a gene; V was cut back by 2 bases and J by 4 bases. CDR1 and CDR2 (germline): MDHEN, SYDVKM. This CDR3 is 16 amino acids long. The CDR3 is CASSLEGGSGSDTQYF. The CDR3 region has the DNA TGTGCCAGCAGTTTAGAGGGCGGGAGTGGTTCAGATACGCAGTATTTT.

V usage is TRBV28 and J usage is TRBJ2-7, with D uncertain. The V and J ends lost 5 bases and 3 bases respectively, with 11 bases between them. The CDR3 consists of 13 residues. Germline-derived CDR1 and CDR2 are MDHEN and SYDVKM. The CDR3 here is CASSLTEFYEQYF. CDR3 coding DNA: TGTGCCAGCAGTCTCACTGAATTCTACGAGCAGTACTTC.

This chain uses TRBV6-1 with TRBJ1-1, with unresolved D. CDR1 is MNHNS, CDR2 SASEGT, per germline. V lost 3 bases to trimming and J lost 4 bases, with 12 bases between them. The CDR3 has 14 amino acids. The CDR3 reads CASSEGGSSTEAFF. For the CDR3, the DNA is TGTGCCAGCAGTGAGGGAGGTTCGAGCACTGAAGCTTTCTTT.

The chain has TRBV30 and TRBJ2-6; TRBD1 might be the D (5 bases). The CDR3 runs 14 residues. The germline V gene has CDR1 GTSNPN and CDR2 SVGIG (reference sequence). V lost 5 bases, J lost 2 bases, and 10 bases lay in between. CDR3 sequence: CAWSTGAGANVLTF. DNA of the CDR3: TGTGCCTGGTCTACAGGAGCTGGGGCCAACGTCCTGACTTTC.

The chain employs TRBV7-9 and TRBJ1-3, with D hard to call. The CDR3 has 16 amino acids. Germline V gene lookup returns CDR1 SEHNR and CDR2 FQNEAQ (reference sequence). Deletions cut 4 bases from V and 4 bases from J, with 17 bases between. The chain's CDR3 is CASSSTPGFGGNTIYF. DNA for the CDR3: TGTGCCAGCAGCTCAACCCCGGGGTTTGGAGGAAACACCATATATTTT.

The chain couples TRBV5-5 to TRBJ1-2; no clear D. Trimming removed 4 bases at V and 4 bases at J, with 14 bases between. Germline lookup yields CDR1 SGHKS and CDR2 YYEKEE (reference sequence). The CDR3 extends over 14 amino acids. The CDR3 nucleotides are TGTGCCAGCAGCCTCGGCCAGCTGGTCTATGGCTACACCTTC. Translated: CASSLGQLVYGYTF.

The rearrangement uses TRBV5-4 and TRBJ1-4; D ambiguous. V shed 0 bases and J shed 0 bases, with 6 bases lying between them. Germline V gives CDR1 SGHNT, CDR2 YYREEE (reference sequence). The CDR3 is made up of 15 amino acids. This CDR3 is CASSLGGATNEKLFF. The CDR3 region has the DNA TGTGCCAGCAGCTTGGGCGGTGCAACTAATGAAAAACTGTTTTTT.

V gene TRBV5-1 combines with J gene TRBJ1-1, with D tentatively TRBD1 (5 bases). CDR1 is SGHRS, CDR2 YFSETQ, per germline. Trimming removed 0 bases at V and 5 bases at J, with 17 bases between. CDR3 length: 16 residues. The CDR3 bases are TGCGCCAGCAGCTTGGATCCGGCAGGGAGGTGGACTGAAGCTTTCTTT. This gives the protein CASSLDPAGRWTEAFF.

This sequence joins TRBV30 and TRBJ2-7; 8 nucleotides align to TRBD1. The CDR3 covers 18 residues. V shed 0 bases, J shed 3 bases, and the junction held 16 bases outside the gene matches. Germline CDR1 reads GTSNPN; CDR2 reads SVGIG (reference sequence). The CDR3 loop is CAWSVPGRSRGRIYEQYF. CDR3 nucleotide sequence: TGTGCCTGGAGTGTCCCAGGGAGATCCAGGGGGCGAATCTACGAGCAGTACTTC.

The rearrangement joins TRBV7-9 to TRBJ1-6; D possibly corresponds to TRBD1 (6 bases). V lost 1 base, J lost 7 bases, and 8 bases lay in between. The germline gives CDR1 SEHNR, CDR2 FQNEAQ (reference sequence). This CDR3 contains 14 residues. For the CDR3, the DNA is TGTGCCAGCAGCTTAGAAACAGGGAATTCACCCCTCCACTTT. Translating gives CASSLETGNSPLHF.

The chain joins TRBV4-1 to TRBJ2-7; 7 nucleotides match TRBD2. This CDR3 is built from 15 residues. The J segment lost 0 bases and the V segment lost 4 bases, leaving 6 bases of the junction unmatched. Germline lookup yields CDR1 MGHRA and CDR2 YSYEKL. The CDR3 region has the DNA TGCGCCAGCAGCCTAGAAGCGGGATTCTCCTACGAGCAGTACTTC. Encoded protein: CASSLEAGFSYEQYF.

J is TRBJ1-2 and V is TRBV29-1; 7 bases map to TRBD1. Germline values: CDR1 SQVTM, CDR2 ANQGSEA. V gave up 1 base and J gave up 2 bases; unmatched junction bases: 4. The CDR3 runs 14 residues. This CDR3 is CSVEVRGQNYGYTF. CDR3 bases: TGCAGCGTTGAAGTAAGGGGACAGAACTATGGCTACACCTTC.

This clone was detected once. The CDR3 region has the DNA TGTGCCAGTAGTCCCCTAGCGGGAGGCCCGAGAGAGACCCAGTACTTC. Its translation is CASSPLAGGPRETQYF. The gene calls are TRBV19 and TRBJ2-5; TRBD2 matches at 11 bases. The V gene end was trimmed by 5 bases and the J gene end by 4 bases; junction bases not matched to a gene: 9. The germline V gene encodes CDR1 LNHDA and CDR2 SQIVND (reference sequence). This CDR3 region has 16 residues.

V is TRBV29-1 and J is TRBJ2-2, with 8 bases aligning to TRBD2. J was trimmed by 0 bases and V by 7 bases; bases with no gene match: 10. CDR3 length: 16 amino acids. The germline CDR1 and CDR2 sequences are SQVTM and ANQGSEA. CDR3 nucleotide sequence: TGCAGCGCCGCCCGGGGGGGCGGCACGAACACCGGGGAGCTGTTTTTT. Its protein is CSAARGGGTNTGELFF.

CDR3 in amino acids: CASSLIAQHPYNEQFF. The DNA of the CDR3 is TGCGCCAGCAGCCTAATAGCGCAGCACCCCTACAATGAGCAGTTCTTC. This chain connects TRBV4-1 to TRBJ2-1; D may be TRBD2 (5 bases). From germline, CDR1 is MGHRA and CDR2 YSYEKL. Trimming took off 4 bases at V and 2 bases at J, with 15 bases between the two ends. The CDR3 has 16 residues.

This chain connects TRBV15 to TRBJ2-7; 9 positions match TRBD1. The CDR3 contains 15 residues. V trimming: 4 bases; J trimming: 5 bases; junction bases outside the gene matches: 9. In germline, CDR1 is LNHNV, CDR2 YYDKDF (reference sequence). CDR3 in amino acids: CATSNPGTGHNEQYF. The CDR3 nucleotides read TGTGCCACCAGCAACCCCGGGACAGGGCACAACGAGCAGTACTTC.

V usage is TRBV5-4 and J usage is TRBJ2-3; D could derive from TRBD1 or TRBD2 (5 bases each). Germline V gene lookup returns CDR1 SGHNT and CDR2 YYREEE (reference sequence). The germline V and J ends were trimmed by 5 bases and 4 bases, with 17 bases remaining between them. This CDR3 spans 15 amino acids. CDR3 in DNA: TGTGCCAGCAGGAAAACCGGGACGGAACCAGATACGCAGTATTTT. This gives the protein CASRKTGTEPDTQYF.

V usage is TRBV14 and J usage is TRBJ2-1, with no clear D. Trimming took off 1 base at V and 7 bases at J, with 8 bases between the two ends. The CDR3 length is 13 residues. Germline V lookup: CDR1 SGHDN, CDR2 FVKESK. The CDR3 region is CASSQGSWNEQFF. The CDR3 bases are TGTGCCAGCAGCCAAGGGTCCTGGAATGAGCAGTTCTTC.